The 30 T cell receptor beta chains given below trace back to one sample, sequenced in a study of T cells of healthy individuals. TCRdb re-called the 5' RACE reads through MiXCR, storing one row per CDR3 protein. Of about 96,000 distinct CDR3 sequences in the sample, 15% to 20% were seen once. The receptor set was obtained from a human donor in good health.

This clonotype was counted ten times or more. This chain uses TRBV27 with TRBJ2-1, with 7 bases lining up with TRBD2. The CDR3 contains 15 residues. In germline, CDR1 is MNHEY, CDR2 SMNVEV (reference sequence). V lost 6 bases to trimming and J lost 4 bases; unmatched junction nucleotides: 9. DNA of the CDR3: TGTGCCAGCAGGCTCAGCGGGAATGGGTACAATGAGCAGTTCTTC. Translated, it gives CASRLSGNGYNEQFF.

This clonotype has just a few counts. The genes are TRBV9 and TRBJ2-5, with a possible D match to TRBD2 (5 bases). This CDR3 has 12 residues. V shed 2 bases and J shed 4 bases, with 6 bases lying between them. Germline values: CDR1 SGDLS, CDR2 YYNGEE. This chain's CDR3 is CASSVRGETQYF. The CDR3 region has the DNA TGTGCCAGCAGCGTCCGGGGAGAGACCCAGTACTTC.

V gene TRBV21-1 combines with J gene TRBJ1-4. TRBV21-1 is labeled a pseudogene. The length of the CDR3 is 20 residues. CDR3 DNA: TGTGCCAGCAGCAAAGCGATAAGCGGGGGGGAGGCCTCAACTAATGAAAAACTGTTTTTT. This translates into CASSKAISGGEASTNEKLFF.

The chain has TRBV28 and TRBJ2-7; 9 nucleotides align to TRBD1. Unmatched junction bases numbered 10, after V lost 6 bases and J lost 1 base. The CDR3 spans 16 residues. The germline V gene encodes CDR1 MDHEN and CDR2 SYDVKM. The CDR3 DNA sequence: TGTGCCAGCAGCACCTATTGGGACAGGGAGTCCTACGAGCAGTACTTC. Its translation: CASSTYWDRESYEQYF.

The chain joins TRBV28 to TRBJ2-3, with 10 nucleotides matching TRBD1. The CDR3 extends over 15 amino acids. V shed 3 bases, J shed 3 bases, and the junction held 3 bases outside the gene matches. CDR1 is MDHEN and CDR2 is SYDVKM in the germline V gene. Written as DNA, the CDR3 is TGTGCCAGCAGTTTGGGACAGGGGCGGACAGATACGCAGTATTTT. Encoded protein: CASSLGQGRTDTQYF.

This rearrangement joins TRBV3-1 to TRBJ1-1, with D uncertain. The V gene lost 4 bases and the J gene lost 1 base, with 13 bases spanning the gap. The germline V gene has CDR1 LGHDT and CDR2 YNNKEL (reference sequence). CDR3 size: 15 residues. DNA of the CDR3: TGTGCCAGCAGCCCGATTTATACAGAGAACACTGAAGCTTTCTTT. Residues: CASSPIYTENTEAFF.

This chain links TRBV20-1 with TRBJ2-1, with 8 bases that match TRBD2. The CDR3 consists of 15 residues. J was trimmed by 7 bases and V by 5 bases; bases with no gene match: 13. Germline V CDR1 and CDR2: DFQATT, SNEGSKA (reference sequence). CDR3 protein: CSAPRTSREGNEQFF. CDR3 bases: TGCAGTGCTCCACGGACTAGCAGAGAGGGTAATGAGCAGTTCTTC.

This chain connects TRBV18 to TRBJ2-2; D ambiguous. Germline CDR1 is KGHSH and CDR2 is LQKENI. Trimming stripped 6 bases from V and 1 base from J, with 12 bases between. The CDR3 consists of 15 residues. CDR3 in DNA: TGTGCCAGCTCGCTTCCGGGCTGGAACACCGGGGAGCTGTTTTTT. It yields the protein CASSLPGWNTGELFF. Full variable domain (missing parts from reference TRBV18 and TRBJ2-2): NAGVMQNPRHLVRRRGQEARLRCSPMKGHSHVYWYRQLPEEGLKFMVYLQKENIIDESGMPKERFSAEFPKEGPSILRIQQVVRGDSAAYFCASSLPGWNTGELFFGEGSRLTVL.

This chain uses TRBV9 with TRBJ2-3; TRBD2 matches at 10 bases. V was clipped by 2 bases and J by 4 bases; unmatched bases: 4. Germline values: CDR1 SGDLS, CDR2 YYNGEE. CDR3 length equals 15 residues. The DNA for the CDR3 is TGTGCCAGCAGCGTCCAAGGACTAGCGGCAGATACGCAGTATTTT. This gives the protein CASSVQGLAADTQYF.

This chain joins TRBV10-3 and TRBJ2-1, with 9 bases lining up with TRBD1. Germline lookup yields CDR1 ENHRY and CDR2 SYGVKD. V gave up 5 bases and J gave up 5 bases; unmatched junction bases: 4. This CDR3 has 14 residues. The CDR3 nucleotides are TGTGCCATCAGTCCGGGACAGGGAGACAATGAGCAGTTCTTC. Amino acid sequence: CAISPGQGDNEQFF.

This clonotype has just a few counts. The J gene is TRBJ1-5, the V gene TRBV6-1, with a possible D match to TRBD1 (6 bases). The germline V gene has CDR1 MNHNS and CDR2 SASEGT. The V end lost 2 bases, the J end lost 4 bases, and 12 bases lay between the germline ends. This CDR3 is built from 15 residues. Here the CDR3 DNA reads TGTGCCAGCAGTGAATGGGGCCAGGGGAATCAGCCCCAGCATTTT. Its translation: CASSEWGQGNQPQHF.

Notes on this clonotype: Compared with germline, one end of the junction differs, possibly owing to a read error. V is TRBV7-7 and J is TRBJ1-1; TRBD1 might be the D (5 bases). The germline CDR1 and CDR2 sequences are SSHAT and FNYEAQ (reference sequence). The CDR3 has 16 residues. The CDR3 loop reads CASSTIRIQGNTEAFF. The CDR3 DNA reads TGTGCTAGCAGTACGATTCGGATCCAGGGGAACACTGAAGCTTTCTTT. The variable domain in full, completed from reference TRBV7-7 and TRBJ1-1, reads GAGVSQSPRYKVTKRGQDVTLRCDPISSHATLYWYQQALGQGPEFLTYFNYEAQPDKSGLPSDRFSAERPEGSISTLTIQRTEQRDSAMYRCASSTIRIQGNTEAFFGQGTRLTVV.

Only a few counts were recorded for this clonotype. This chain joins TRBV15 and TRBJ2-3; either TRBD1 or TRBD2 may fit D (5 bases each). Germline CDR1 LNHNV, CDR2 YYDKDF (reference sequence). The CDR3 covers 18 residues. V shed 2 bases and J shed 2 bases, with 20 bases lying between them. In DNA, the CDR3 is TGTGCCACCAGCAGACCCCTCGCGGTAGTAGGGACCACAGATACGCAGTATTTT. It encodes CATSRPLAVVGTTDTQYF. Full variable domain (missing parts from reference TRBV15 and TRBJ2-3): DAMVIQNPRYQVTQFGKPVTLSCSQTLNHNVMYWYQQKSSQAPKLLFHYYDKDFNNEADTPDNFQSRRPNTSFCFLDIRSPGLGDTAMYLCATSRPLAVVGTTDTQYFGPGTRLTVL.

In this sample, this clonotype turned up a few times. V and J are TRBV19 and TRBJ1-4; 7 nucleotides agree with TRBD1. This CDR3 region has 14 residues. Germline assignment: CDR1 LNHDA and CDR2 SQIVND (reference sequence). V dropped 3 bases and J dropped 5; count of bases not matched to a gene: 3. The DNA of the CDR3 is TGTGCCAGTAGTATGGACAGGTTAAATGAAAAACTGTTTTTT. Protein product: CASSMDRLNEKLFF.

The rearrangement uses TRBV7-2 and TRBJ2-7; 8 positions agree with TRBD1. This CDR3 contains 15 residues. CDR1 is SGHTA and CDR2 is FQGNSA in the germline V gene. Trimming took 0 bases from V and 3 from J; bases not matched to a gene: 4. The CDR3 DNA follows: TGTGCCAGCAGCTTAGCGGGGACAGGCGTCTACGAGCAGTACTTC. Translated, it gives CASSLAGTGVYEQYF.

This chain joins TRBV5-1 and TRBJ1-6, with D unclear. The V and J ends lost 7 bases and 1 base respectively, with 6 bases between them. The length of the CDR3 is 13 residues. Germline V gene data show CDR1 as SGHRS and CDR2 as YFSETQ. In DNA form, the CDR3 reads TGCGCCAGCGGGGAGTCCTATAATTCACCCCTCCACTTT. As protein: CASGESYNSPLHF.

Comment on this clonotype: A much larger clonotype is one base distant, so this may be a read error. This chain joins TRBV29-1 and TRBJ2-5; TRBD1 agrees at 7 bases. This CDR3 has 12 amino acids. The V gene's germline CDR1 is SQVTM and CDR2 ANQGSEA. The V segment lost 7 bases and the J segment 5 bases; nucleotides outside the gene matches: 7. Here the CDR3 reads CSGRGGRETQYF. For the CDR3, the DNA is TGCAGCGGACGAGGGGGCCGTGAGACCCAGTACTTC.

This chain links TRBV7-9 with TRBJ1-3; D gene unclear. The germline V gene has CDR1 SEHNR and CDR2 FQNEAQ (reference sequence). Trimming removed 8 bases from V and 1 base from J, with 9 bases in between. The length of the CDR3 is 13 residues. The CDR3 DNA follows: TGTGCCAGCTCGAGGGATTCTGGAAACACCATATATTTT. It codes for CASSRDSGNTIYF.

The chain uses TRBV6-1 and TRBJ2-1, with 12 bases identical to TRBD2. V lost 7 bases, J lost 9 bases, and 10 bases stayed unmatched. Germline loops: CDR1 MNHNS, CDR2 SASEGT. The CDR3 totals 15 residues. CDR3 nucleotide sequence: TGTGCCAGCAAGAACCTAGCGGGAGGGCCAGGTGAGCAGTTCTTC. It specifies CASKNLAGGPGEQFF.

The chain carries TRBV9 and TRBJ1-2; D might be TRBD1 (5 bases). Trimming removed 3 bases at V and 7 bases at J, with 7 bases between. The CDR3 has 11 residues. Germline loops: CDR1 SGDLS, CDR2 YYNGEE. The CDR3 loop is CASSGDGGYTF. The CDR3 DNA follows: TGTGCCAGCAGCGGGGACGGTGGCTACACCTTC.

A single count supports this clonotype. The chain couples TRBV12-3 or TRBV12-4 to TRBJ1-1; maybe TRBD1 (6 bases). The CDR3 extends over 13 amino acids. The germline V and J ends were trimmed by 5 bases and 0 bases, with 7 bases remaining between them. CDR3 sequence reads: CASSRGLNTEAFF. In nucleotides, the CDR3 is TGTGCCAGCAGTCGGGGGCTGAACACTGAAGCTTTCTTT.

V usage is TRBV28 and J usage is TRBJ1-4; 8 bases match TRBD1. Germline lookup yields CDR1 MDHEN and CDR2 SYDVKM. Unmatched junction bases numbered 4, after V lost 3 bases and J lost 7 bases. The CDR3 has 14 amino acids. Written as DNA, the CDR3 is TGTGCCAGCAGTTTCACAGGGGGGCGTGAAAAACTGTTTTTT. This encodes CASSFTGGREKLFF.

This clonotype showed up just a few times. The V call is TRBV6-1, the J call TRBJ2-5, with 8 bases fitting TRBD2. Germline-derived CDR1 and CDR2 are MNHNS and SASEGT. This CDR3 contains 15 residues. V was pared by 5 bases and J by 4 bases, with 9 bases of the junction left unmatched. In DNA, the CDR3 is TGTGCCAGCAGTATTGGTGGTAGCGGGGTAGAGACCCAGTACTTC. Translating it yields CASSIGGSGVETQYF.

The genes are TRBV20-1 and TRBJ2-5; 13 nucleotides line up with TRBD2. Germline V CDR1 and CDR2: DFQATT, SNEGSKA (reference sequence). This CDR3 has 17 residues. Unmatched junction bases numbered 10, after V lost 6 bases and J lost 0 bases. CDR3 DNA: TGCAGTGCGACCGGGACTAGCGGGAACATGTACCAAGAGACCCAGTACTTC. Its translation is CSATGTSGNMYQETQYF.

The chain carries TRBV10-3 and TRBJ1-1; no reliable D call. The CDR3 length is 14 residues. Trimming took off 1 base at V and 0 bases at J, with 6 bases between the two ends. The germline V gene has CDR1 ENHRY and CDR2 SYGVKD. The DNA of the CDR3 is TGTGCCATCAGTGAGTTGGAACTGAACACTGAAGCTTTCTTT. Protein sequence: CAISELELNTEAFF.

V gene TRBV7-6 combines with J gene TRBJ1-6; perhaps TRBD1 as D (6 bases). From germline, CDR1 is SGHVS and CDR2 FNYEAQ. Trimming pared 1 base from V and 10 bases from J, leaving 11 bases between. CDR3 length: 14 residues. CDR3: CASSLEQGDSPLHF. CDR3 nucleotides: TGTGCCAGCAGCTTAGAACAGGGAGACTCACCCCTCCACTTT.

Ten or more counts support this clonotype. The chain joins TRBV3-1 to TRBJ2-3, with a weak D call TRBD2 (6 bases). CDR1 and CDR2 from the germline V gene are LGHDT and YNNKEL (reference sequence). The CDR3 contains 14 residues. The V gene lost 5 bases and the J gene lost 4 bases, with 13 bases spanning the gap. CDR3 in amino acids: CASSFNGGADTQYF. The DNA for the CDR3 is TGTGCCAGCAGCTTTAATGGAGGGGCAGATACGCAGTATTTT.

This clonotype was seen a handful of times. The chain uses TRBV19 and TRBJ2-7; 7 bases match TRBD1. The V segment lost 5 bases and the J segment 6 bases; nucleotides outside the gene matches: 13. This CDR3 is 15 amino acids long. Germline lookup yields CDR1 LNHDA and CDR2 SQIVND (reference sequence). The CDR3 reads CASSLYRDSRSEQYF. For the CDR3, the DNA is TGTGCCAGTAGTCTCTACCGGGACAGCAGGTCCGAGCAGTACTTC.

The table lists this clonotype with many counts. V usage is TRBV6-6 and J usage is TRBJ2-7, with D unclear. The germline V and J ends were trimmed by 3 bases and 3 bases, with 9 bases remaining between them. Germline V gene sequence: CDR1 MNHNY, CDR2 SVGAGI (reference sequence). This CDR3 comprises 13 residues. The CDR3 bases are TGTGCCAGCAGTTATTGGATAGACTACGAGCAGTACTTC. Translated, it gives CASSYWIDYEQYF.

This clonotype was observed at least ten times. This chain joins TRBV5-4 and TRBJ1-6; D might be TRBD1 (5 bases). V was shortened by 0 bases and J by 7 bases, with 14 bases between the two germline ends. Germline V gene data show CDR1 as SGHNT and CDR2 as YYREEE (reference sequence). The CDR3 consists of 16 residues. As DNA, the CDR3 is TGTGCCAGCAGCTTGGAGCTAAAGGGGTTGAATTCACCCCTCCACTTT. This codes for CASSLELKGLNSPLHF.